This TCR beta chain was obtained from a study of blood T cell repertoires in COVID-19. On the study more broadly: PBMCs, B-cell-depleted T cells, or T cells provided the cDNA or gDNA that made up the material.

Losses at the gene ends were 6 bases for V and 0 bases for J; bases not matched to a gene: 6. There are 15 residues in the CDR3. Looked up from germline, CDR1 is MRHNA and CDR2 is SNTAGT. Original analysis: How many nucleated cells were present was estimated from reference gene primer amplification. TCRdb's table, derived via immunoSEQ multiplex PCR, lists solely in-frame clones and lacks some. Clone size and V and J calls were adopted from that table, with D and trimming inferred from the DNA. The sample holds some 70,000 clones, less than 95% seen once. This TCR derives from a man between 50 and 59 years old with COVID-19, enrolled during active disease. The V gene is TRBV6-4, the J gene TRBJ1-2, with 8 nucleotides matching TRBD1. Sequenced sample: peripheral blood. The CDR3 sequence is CASSLGQGTNYGYTF. The DNA for the CDR3 is TGTGCCAGCAGCCTCGGACAGGGAACTAACTATGGCTACACCTTC.